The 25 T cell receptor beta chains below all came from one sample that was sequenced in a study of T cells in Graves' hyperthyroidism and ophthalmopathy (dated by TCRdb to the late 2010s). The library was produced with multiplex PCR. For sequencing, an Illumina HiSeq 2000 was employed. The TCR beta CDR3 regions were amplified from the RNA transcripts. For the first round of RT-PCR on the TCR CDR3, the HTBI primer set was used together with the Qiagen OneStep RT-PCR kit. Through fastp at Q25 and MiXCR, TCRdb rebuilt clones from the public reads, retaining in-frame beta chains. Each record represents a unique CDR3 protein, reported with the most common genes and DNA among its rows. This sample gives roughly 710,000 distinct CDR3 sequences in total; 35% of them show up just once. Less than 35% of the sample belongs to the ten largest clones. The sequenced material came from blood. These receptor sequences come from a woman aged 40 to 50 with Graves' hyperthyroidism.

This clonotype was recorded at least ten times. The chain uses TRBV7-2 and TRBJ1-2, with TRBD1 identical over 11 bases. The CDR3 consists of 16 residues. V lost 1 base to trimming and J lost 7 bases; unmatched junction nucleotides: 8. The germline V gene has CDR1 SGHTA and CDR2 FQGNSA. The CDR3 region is CASSLDRTGGVRGYTF. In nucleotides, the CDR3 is TGTGCCAGCAGCTTAGATCGGACAGGGGGCGTACGTGGCTACACCTTC. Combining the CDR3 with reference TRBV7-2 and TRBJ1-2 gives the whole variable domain GAGVSQSPSNKVTEKGKDVELRCDPISGHTALYWYRQSLGQGLEFLIYFQGNSAPDKSGLPSDRFSAERTGGSVSTLTIQRTQQEDSAVYLCASSLDRTGGVRGYTFGSGTRLTVV.

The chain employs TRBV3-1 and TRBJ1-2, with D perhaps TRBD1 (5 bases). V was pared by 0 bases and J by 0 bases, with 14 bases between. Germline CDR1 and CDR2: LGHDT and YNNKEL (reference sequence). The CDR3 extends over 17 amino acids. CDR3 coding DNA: TGTGCCAGCAGCCAAGATTCAGGGAACCCTTCTAACTATGGCTACACCTTC. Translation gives CASSQDSGNPSNYGYTF.

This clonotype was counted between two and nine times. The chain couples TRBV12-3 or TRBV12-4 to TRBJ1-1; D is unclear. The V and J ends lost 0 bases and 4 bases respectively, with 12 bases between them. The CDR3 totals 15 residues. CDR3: CASSLAVPTSTEAFF. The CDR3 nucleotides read TGTGCCAGCAGTTTAGCGGTACCAACTAGCACTGAAGCTTTCTTT.

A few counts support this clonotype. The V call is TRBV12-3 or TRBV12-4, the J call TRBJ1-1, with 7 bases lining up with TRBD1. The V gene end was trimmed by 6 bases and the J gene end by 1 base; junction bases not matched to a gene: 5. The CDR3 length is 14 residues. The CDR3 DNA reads TGTGCCAGCAGATATCGACAGGGGAACACTGAAGCTTTCTTT. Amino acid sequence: CASRYRQGNTEAFF.

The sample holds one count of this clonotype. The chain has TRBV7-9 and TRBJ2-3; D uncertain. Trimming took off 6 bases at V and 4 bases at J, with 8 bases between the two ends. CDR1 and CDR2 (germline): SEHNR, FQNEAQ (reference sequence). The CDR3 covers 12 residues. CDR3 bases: TGTGCCAGCAGGTCTGATGCAGATACGCAGTATTTT. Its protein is CASRSDADTQYF.

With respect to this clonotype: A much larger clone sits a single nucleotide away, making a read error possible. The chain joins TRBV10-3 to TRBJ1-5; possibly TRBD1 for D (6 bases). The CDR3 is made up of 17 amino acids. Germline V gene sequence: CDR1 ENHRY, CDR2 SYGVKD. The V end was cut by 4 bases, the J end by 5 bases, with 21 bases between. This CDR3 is CAISGPAGAPGHQPQHF. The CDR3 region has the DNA TGTGCCATCAGTGGTCCAGCAGGGGCCCCGGGGCATCAGCCCCAGCATTTT.

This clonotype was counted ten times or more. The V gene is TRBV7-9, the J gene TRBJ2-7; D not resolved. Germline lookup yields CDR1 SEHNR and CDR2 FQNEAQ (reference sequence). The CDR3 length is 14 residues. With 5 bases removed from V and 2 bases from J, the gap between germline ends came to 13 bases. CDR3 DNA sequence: TGTGCCAGCAGCCGACTCTCGGGCACCTACGAGCAGTACTTC. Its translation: CASSRLSGTYEQYF.

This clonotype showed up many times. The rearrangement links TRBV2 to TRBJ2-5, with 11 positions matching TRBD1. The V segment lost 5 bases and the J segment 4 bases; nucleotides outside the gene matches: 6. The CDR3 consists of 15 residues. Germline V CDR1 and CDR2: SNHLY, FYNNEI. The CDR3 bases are TGTGCCAGCAGTCCGGGACAGGGGGTATCAGAGACCCAGTACTTC. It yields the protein CASSPGQGVSETQYF.

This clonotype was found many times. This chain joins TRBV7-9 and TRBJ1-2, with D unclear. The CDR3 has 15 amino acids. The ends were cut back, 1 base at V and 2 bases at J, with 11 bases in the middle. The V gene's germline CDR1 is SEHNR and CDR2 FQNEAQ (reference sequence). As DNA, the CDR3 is TGTGCCAGCAGCTTAGGGGGTGACGGAAACTATGGCTACACCTTC. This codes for CASSLGGDGNYGYTF.

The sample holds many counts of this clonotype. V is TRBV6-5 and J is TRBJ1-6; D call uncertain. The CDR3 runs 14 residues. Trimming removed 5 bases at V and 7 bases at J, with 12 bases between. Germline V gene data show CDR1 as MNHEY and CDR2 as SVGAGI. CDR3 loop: CASSPQTSNSPLHF. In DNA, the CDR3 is TGTGCCAGCAGTCCGCAGACTTCCAATTCACCCCTCCACTTT.

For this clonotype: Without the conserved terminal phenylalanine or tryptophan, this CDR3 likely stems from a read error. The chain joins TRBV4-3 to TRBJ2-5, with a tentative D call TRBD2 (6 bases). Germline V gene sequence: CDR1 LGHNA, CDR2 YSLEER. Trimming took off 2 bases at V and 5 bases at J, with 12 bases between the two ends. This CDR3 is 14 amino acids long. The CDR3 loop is CASSQTFGGETQYL. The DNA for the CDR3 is TGCGCCAGCAGCCAAACATTCGGGGGTGAGACCCAGTACCTC.

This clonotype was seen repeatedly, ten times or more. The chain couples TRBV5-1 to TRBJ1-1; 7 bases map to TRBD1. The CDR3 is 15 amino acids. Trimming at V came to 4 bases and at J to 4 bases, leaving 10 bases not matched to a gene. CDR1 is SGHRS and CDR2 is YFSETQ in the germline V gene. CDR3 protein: CASSQELAGGTEAFF. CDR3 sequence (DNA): TGCGCCAGCAGCCAAGAGCTGGCAGGGGGCACTGAAGCTTTCTTT. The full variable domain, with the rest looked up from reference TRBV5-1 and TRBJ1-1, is KAGVTQTPRYLIKTRGQQVTLSCSPISGHRSVSWYQQTPGQGLQFLFEYFSETQRNKGNFPGRFSGRQFSNSRSEMNVSTLELGDSALYLCASSQELAGGTEAFFGQGTRLTVV.

Here the CDR3 reads CASSQERPPYGYTF. The CDR3 bases are TGTGCCAGCAGCCAAGAGAGGCCTCCCTATGGCTACACCTTC. V usage is TRBV3-1 and J usage is TRBJ1-2; D is unclear. This CDR3 has 14 residues. V gave up 0 bases and J gave up 4 bases, with 9 bases separating them. CDR1 is LGHDT, CDR2 YNNKEL, per germline (reference sequence). Full variable domain (remainder filled in from reference TRBV3-1 and TRBJ1-2): DTAVSQTPKYLVTQMGNDKSIKCEQNLGHDTMYWYKQDSKKFLKIMFSYNNKELIINETVPNRFSPKSPDKAHLNLHINSLELGDSAVYFCASSQERPPYGYTFGSGTRLTVV.

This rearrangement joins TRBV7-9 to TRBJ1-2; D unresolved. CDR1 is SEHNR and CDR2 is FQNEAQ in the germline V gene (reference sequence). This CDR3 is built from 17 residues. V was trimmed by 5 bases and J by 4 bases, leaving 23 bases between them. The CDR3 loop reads CASSQVIGSPAGYGYTF. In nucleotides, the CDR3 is TGTGCCAGCAGCCAAGTAATTGGCAGCCCAGCGGGCTATGGCTACACCTTC. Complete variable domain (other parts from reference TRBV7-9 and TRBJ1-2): DTGVSQNPRHKITKRGQNVTFRCDPISEHNRLYWYRQTLGQGPEFLTYFQNEAQLEKSRLLSDRFSAERPKGSFSTLEIQRTEQGDSAMYLCASSQVIGSPAGYGYTFGSGTRLTVV.

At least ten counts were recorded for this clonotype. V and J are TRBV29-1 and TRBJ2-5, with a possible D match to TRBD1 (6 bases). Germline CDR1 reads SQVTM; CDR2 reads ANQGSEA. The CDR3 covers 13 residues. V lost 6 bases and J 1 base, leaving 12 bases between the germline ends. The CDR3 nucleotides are TGCAGCGTCTCAAGACAGGTCCAAGAGACCCAGTACTTC. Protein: CSVSRQVQETQYF.

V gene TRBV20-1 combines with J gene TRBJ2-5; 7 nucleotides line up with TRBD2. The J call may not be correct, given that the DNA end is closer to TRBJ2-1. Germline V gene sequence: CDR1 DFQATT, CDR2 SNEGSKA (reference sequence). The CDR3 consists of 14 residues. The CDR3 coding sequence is TGCAGTGCTAGAGATGCTAGCGGAGACAATGAGCAGTTCTTC. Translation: CSARDASGDNEQFF.

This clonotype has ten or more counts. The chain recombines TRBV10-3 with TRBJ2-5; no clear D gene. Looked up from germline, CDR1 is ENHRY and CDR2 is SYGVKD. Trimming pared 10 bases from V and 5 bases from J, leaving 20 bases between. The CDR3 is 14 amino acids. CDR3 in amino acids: CATSNRTKRETQYF. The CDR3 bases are TGTGCCACGTCAAATAGGACGAAGCGCGAGACCCAGTACTTC.

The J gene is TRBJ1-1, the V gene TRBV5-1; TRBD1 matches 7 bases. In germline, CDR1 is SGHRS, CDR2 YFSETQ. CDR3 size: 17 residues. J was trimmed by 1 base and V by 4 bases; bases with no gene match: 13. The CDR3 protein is CASSPKLRTGQNTEAFF. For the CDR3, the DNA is TGCGCCAGCAGCCCGAAATTACGGACAGGCCAGAACACTGAAGCTTTCTTT. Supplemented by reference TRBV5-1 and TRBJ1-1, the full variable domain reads KAGVTQTPRYLIKTRGQQVTLSCSPISGHRSVSWYQQTPGQGLQFLFEYFSETQRNKGNFPGRFSGRQFSNSRSEMNVSTLELGDSALYLCASSPKLRTGQNTEAFFGQGTRLTVV.

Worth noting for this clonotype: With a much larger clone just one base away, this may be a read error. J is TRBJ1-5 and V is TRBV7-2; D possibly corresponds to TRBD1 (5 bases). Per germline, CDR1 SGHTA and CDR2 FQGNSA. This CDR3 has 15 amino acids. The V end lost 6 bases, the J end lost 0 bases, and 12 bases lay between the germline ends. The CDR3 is CASSLGHFSNQPQHF. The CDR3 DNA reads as TGTGCCAGCAGTTTGGGGCATTTTAGCAATCAGCCCCAGCATTTT. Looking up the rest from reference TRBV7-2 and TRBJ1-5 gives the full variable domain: GAGVSQSPSNKVTEKGKDVELRCDPISGHTALYWYRQSLGQGLEFLIYFQGNSAPDKSGLPSDRFSAERTGGSVSTLTIQRTQQEDSAVYLCASSLGHFSNQPQHFGDGTRLSIL.

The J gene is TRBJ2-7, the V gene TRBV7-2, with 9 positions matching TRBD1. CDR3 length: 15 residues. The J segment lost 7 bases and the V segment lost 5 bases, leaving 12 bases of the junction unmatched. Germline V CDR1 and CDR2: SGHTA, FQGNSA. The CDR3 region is CASSREDRGAEEQYF. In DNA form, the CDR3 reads TGTGCCAGCAGCCGAGAAGACAGGGGGGCAGAAGAGCAGTACTTC. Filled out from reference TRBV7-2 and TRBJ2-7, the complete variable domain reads GAGVSQSPSNKVTEKGKDVELRCDPISGHTALYWYRQSLGQGLEFLIYFQGNSAPDKSGLPSDRFSAERTGGSVSTLTIQRTQQEDSAVYLCASSREDRGAEEQYFGPGTRLTVT.

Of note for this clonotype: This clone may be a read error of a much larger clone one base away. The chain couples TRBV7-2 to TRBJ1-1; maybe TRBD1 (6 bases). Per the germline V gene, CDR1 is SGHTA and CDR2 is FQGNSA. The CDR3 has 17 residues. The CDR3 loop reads CASSLGGLTGLVTEASF. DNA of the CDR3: TGTGCCAGCAGCTTAGGAGGGTTGACAGGTTTGGTCACTGAAGCTTCCTTT.

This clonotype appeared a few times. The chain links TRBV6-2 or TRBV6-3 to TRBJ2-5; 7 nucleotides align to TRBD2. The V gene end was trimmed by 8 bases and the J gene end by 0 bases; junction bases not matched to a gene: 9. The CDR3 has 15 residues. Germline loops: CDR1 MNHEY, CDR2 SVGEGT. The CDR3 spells CASVGEGRNQETQYF. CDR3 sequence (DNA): TGTGCCAGCGTGGGGGAGGGCCGGAACCAAGAGACCCAGTACTTC.

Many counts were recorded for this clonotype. DNA of the CDR3: TGTGCCAGCAGCTTTTTTCAGACGGTGAACACTGAAGCTTTCTTT. Protein sequence: CASSFFQTVNTEAFF. The genes are TRBV7-2 and TRBJ1-1; no clear D gene. Trimming left V 3 bases short and J 0 bases short, with 11 bases between. Germline V lookup: CDR1 SGHTA, CDR2 FQGNSA. This CDR3 is 15 amino acids long. Filled out from reference TRBV7-2 and TRBJ1-1, the complete variable domain reads GAGVSQSPSNKVTEKGKDVELRCDPISGHTALYWYRQSLGQGLEFLIYFQGNSAPDKSGLPSDRFSAERTGGSVSTLTIQRTQQEDSAVYLCASSFFQTVNTEAFFGQGTRLTVV.

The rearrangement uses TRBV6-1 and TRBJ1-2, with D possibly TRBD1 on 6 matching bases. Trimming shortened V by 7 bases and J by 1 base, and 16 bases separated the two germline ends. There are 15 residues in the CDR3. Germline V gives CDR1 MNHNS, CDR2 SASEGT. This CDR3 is CASIQSGEGNYGYTF. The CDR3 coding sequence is TGTGCCAGCATTCAATCAGGGGAGGGTAACTATGGCTACACCTTC.

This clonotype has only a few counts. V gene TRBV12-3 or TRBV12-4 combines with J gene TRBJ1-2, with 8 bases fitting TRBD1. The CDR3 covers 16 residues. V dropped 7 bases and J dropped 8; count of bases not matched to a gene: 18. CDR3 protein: CASTPGQAALIGGYTF. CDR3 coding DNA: TGTGCCAGCACACCGGGACAGGCTGCTTTGATAGGGGGCTACACCTTC.